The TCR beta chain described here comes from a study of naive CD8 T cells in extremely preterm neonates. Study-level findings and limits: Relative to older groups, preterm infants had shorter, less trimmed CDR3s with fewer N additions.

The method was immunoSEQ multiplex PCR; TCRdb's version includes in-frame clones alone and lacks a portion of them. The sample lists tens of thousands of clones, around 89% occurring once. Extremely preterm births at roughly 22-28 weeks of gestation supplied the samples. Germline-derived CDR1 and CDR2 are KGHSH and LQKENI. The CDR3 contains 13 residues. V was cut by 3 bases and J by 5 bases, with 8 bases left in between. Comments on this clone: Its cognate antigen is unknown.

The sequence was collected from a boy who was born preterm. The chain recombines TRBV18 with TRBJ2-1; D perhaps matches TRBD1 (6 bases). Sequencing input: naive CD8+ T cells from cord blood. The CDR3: CASSPTGHNEQFF. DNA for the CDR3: TGTGCCAGCTCACCCACAGGGCACAATGAGCAGTTCTTC. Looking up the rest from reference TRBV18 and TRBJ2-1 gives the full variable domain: NAGVMQNPRHLVRRRGQEARLRCSPMKGHSHVYWYRQLPEEGLKFMVYLQKENIIDESGMPKERFSAEFPKEGPSILRIQQVVRGDSAAYFCASSPTGHNEQFFGPGTRLTVL.